This T cell receptor (beta chain) came from a study of spatial heterogeneity in lung cancer (dated by TCRdb to about 2019). Study-wide context: More beta-chain than alpha-chain transcripts were consistently detected, likely reflecting higher beta-chain transcript abundance. In the raw uncorrected reads, each unique combination of TCR and UMI appeared more than ten times on average. The study quantitatively compared TCR alpha and beta repertoires across multiple tumor regions, matched nontumor lung and blood in non-small cell lung cancer. At surgery, both alpha and beta chains were TCR-sequenced in 200 to 250 tumor regions, approximately 64 matched nontumor lung samples and 56 PBMC samples. The study linked features of the TCR repertoire to counts of nonsynonymous mutations, which were determined by whole-exome sequencing of tumor tissue. In tumor regions, TCR transcript counts showed a strong correlation with a T cell transcriptional module score derived from matched bulk RNA-seq. What the authors observed across the whole study: Counts of ubiquitous and regional expanded TCRs correlated with counts of ubiquitous and regional nonsynonymous mutations, respectively. The tumor nonsynonymous mutation count correlated with the number of expanded intratumoral alpha and beta TCRs. TCR-seq coverage of tumor T cells was estimated to be only approximately 7% for alpha chains and approximately 12% for beta chains. Confirming at a functional level the hypothesis that regional TCRs recognize regional mutations was considered to require additional single-cell paired TCR alpha and beta sequencing.

The sample's time point label, in plain terms: sample taken at primary tumor resection. Samples were obtained from over 70 patients with early-stage, untreated non-small cell lung cancer from the lung TRACERx cohort. For TCR sequencing, whole RNA was extracted from tumor and nontumor lung tissue, or from cryopreserved PBMC samples, and no cell sorting was done. A patient was chosen for TCR sequencing only when enough RNA was available from at least two tumor regions. Before being selected, tumor and adjacent nontumor lung specimens were reviewed by a lung pathologist. Via the germline V gene, CDR1 is SGHRS and CDR2 YFSETQ. Trimmed from V: 3 bases; trimmed from J: 8 bases; junction bases lacking a gene match: 8. The CDR3 has 15 amino acids, counting the end cysteine and phenylalanine. Only CDR3 DNA remains: 45 bases, in frame from the first base. Library construction relied on 5' RACE. The sequencing machine was a NextSeq 500. In the TCR library protocol, a unique molecular identifier was attached to each TCR cDNA molecule so that PCR and sequencing errors could be corrected. Regarding the original processing steps: TCR identification, UMI-based error correction and CDR3 extraction were performed with Decombinator tools. TCRs above a frequency of 2 per 1,000, corresponding to the top 1% of the tumor frequency distribution, were defined as expanded. Expanded tumor TCRs were classed as regional if statistically deemed absent (corrected P<0.05) from at least one tumor region, otherwise ubiquitous. Each repertoire was subsampled 100 times to 5,000 TCRs, after which Renyi diversity was computed with the R vegan package. CDR3 similarity networks were built from amino acid triplet string-kernel similarity, with CDR3s being connected when pairwise similarity was above 0.82. TCRdb passed the public sequencing reads through fastp at Q25 and MiXCR, retaining productive beta sequences. Identical CDR3 proteins give one entry, which carries the most common genes and DNA. Clone size and V and J calls follow TCRdb, not the original study. The sample table lists 6,800 or so distinct CDR3 sequences, roughly 6.3% of them with a count of one. Around 12% of the sample goes to the ten largest clones.

Compared with the rest of its sample, this clonotype is medium-sized (0.01 to 0.1%). The target of this receptor is not known. No per-base quality is available; no much larger clone lies one base away. Recombination joined TRBV5-1 with TRBJ2-1; 10 bases in the middle match TRBD2. Source: lung tumor tissue, taken at surgery. The source is a male donor with early-stage non-small cell lung cancer. The DNA is TGCGCCAGCAGCTCCGCTAGCGGGGGAGCGGATGAGCAGTTCTTC. This yields the protein CASSSASGGADEQFF.